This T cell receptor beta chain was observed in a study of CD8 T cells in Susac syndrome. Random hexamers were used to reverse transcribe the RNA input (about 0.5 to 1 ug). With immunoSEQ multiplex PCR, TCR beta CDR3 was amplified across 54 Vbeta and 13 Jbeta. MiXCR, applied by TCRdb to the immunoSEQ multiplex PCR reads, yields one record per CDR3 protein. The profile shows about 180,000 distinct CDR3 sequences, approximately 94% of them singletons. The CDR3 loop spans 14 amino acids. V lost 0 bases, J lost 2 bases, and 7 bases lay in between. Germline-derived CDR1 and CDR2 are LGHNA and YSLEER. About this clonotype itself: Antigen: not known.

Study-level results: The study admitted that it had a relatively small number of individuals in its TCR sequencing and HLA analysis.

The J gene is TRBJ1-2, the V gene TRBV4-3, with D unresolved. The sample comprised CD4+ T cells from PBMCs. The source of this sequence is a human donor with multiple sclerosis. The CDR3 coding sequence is TGCGCCAGCAGCCAAGAGCTAGGGAACTATGGCTACACCTTC. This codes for CASSQELGNYGYTF.